This T cell receptor beta chain was recovered during a study of regulatory T cells in long-lasting Graves disease. Construction of TCR beta libraries relied on iRepertoire HTBI primers and on Arm-PCR targeting CDR3 regions. TCRdb fed the multiplex PCR reads into MiXCR, producing one record per CDR3 protein. Of some 560,000 distinct CDR3 sequences listed, 16% were seen once; the top ten hold roughly 25%. This clonotype occurred many times. Deletions cut 1 base from V and 1 base from J, with 11 bases between. The CDR3 has 15 residues. Looked up from germline, CDR1 is DFQATT and CDR2 is SNEGSKA (reference sequence). As to time point: newly diagnosed GD, antithyroid drugs for less than 3 months. The TCR library used RNA extracted from PBMCs. Separately, the same data were catalogued under a study of T cells in Graves' hyperthyroidism and ophthalmopathy.

This specimen consisted of peripheral blood mononuclear cells (PBMCs), obtained at new diagnosis, from a patient treated with antithyroid drugs. The origin of this receptor is a woman aged 40-65 years with Graves disease. The chain has TRBV20-1 and TRBJ2-1, with D unresolved. CDR3 residues: CSARANTGSYNEQFF. Written as DNA, the CDR3 is TGCAGTGCTAGAGCCAACACGGGTTCCTACAATGAGCAGTTCTTC.